This TCR beta chain derives from a study of PD-1 blockade in classical Hodgkin lymphoma (TCRdb year 2020). Background on the whole study: Nivolumab dosing was 3 mg/kg intravenously every 2 weeks, continuing until either disease progression or unacceptable toxicity. The study used CyTOF and TCR beta sequencing to define a peripheral blood immune signature of response to PD-1 blockade in classical Hodgkin lymphoma.

Concerning this clone: The clone's antigen remains unknown. No clone much larger than this one lies a single base away; base qualities are absent.

The time point tag for this specimen amounts to: cycle 4 day 1 (C4D1), after more than five weeks of nivolumab. Relapse after autologous stem cell transplantation had occurred in all trial patients, and cohorts A, B and C were distinguished by prior brentuximab vedotin exposure. CD8+ T cells were purified from thawed PBMCs by magnetic negative selection with a Miltenyi CD8+ T cell isolation kit. The trial cohort included 45 to 65 patients with relapsed/refractory classical Hodgkin lymphoma, and each patient had a best overall response of complete response, partial response or progressive disease. In the multi-cohort phase II CheckMate 205 trial, trial patients received single-agent nivolumab. Best overall response was determined by an independent review committee according to the 2007 International Working Group response criteria. PBMCs from the trial were collected at three points: immediately before nivolumab initiation (C1D1), and during therapy at cycle 2 day 1 and cycle 4 day 1. Peripheral blood was collected in 8 mL Vacutainer Cell Preparation Tubes, from which PBMCs were isolated by centrifugation and then cryopreserved. Purified CD4+ and CD8+ fractions were prepared only for cases where an additional PBMC sample was available. Magnetically labelled cells were removed on LS columns in a quadroMACS separator, and the flow-through was retained as the purified fraction.

From a lookup of the germline V gene, CDR1 and CDR2 are MGHRA and YSYEKL. After removal of 4 bases from V and 0 bases from J, the junction retains 9 bases not matched to a gene. The CDR3 numbers 18 residues from cysteine through phenylalanine. The only DNA kept is the CDR3, 54 bases in frame from the first base. Study-wide findings and limitations: By C4D1, a significant rise was seen in CD4+ TCR diversity but not in CD8+ TCR diversity (p=0.0027 vs p=0.16), and the rise was most apparent among complete responders (p=0.02). Baseline TCR diversity was reported as lower in newly diagnosed patients than in healthy donors, and lower still in relapsed/refractory patients. The study was restricted to a single clinical trial cohort, and the causes of repertoire differences, possibly disease activity or prior therapy, were left undefined. Among trial patients, those achieving complete response had baseline diversity similar to that of newly diagnosed patients, while diversity was significantly lower in partial responders and progressors. Lower diversity was seen in patients whose nivolumab began less than 1 year after ASCT, and these patients were left out of later analyses so that immune reconstitution would not confound the results.

The Qiagen DNeasy kit was used to extract genomic DNA both from unsorted PBMCs and from the negatively selected CD4+ and CD8+ fractions. Using primers that anneal to V and J segments, immunoSEQ multiplex PCR amplified the TCR beta CDR3 regions. A synthetic immune receptor repertoire was used to minimize amplification bias, and any residual bias was removed computationally once sequencing was done. The authors' pipeline ran thus. Repertoire diversity was quantified as the Shannon entropy index using custom Python scripts. The unsorted, CD4+ and CD8+ repertoires were each analyzed separately, with the exception of combined analyses, where CD4+ and CD8+ sequences were merged in silico. A clone was considered expanded if an increase in frequency of at least 2-fold after treatment relative to C1D1 was found, and a pseudocount of 0.5 was applied to clones undetected at baseline. Singleton clones were defined as clones with 0 or 1 copy at C1D1, and non-singleton clones were defined as clones with 2 or more copies. Clones expanded in unsorted samples were labelled as CD4+, CD8+ or unknown by matching protein sequences in sorted samples from the same patient. Diversity changes from C1D1 to C4D1 were tested in paired samples using Wilcoxon tests. TCRdb took over this immuneACCESS table, retaining in-frame rearrangements with V and J assigned. Such tables are incomplete; in checked studies, under half of the missing clones stem from an unresolved V gene, and the remainder is unexplained. V, J and clone size were drawn from that table, and D and trimming were deduced from the DNA. The sample table contains approximately 5,000 clones; only one count was recorded for around 65% of them. Clones ranked in the top ten supply roughly 30% of the sample.

The sequence is built from TRBV4-1 and TRBJ2-6, and 7 bases in between align with TRBD2. Material: CD8+ T cells from blood, obtained before the fourth cycle of nivolumab. The clonotype originates from a human donor with classical Hodgkin lymphoma. The CDR3: CASSPTLSGVSGANVLTF. The sequence in DNA is TGCGCCAGCAGCCCAACCCTGAGCGGGGTCTCTGGGGCCAACGTCCTGACTTTC.